This T cell receptor beta chain comes out of a study of shared clonotypes between healthy human individuals. It was at deep level that the assay was run. Libraries were prepared by immunoSEQ multiplex PCR; TCRdb keeps only in-frame clonotypes and omits some of them. The data show millions of clones, approximately 90% seen once. Germline-derived CDR1 and CDR2 are SGHVS and FNYEAQ. V was trimmed by 3 bases and J by 5 bases, leaving 25 bases between them. The CDR3 is 19 amino acids. The sequencing input was naive CD4+ T cells sorted from blood. Subset denoted: CD45RA+ positively selected. The V and J genes are TRBV7-6 and TRBJ2-2; D is undetermined. This clonotype was sampled from a man between 18 and 29 years old in good health. The CDR3: CASSFSAARYPWETGELFF. CDR3 bases: TGTGCCAGCAGCTTTTCGGCAGCTCGATATCCATGGGAAACCGGGGAGCTGTTTTTT.